These 17 T cell receptor beta chains came from one sample sequenced in a study of identical twins. TCRdb redid the calling of the 5' RACE reads with MiXCR, one entry per CDR3 protein. The repertoire consists of under 1 million distinct CDR3 sequences, with roughly 12% occurring once and the leading ten covering around 1.5%. This sample was shared with a second study, whose subject was yellow fever vaccine responses in identical twins.

Source material: PBMCs. The source is a woman aged 18 to 35 in good health.

This clonotype occurred many times. The V call is TRBV24-1, the J call TRBJ2-1; TRBD1 aligns across 10 bases. Germline loops: CDR1 KGHDR, CDR2 SFDVKD. Unmatched junction bases numbered 13, after V lost 6 bases and J lost 9 bases. The CDR3 is made up of 16 amino acids. The CDR3, as DNA: TGTGCCACCAGTCGTTCCGGGACAGGGGCGTCTGTTGAGCAGTTCTTC. Its protein product is CATSRSGTGASVEQFF.

A few counts support this clonotype. This chain joins TRBV10-3 and TRBJ2-1, with 12 bases matching TRBD2. Germline V gene data show CDR1 as ENHRY and CDR2 as SYGVKD. V lost 4 bases and J lost 8; bases outside the gene matches: 6. This CDR3 is 15 amino acids long. CDR3 in amino acids: CAISGASGRAYEQFF. The CDR3 bases are TGTGCCATCAGTGGGGCTAGCGGGAGGGCCTATGAGCAGTTCTTC.

This clonotype occurred many times. The chain uses TRBV20-1 and TRBJ1-1; TRBD1 aligns across 7 bases. Looked up from germline, CDR1 is DFQATT and CDR2 is SNEGSKA (reference sequence). This CDR3 comprises 13 residues. V trimming: 3 bases; J trimming: 3 bases; junction bases outside the gene matches: 4. DNA of the CDR3: TGCAGTGCTAGTTCAGGGGGGGACACTGAAGCTTTCTTT. This encodes CSASSGGDTEAFF.

This chain links TRBV11-2 with TRBJ2-7; D possibly corresponds to TRBD2 (5 bases). The germline V gene has CDR1 SGHAT and CDR2 FQNNGV. Trimming stripped 5 bases from V and 7 bases from J, with 18 bases between. The CDR3 length is 14 residues. The CDR3 loop reads CASSPGYGVGEQYV. The CDR3 nucleotides read TGTGCCAGCAGCCCGGGCTACGGGGTTGGGGAGCAGTACGTC.

This clonotype was seen a single time. The V gene is TRBV18, the J gene TRBJ1-5, with D unclear. The V end was cut by 1 base, the J end by 2 bases, with 15 bases between. CDR1 is KGHSH, CDR2 LQKENI, per germline. CDR3 length: 17 residues. In nucleotides, the CDR3 is TGTGCCAGCTCACCACGGCAGTCAAGCGGAGGCAATCAGCCCCAGCATTTT. Protein: CASSPRQSSGGNQPQHF.

In its sample, this clonotype was seen a few times. The chain combines TRBV20-1 with TRBJ2-5; 8 bases are shared with TRBD2. Per the germline V gene, CDR1 is DFQATT and CDR2 is SNEGSKA (reference sequence). V lost 6 bases, J lost 5 bases, and 17 bases stayed unmatched. This CDR3 has 16 amino acids. The CDR3 is CSARPIAGTLRETQYF. The DNA of the CDR3 is TGCAGTGCCCGACCTATAGCGGGGACCCTTCGTGAGACCCAGTACTTC.

V gene TRBV9 combines with J gene TRBJ2-7; D tentatively fits TRBD1 or TRBD2 (6 bases each). CDR1 and CDR2 from the germline V gene are SGDLS and YYNGEE. V was cut by 3 bases and J by 0 bases, with 19 bases left in between. This CDR3 is built from 17 residues. The CDR3 reads CASSGAGGQQCSYEQYV. As DNA, the CDR3 is TGTGCCAGCAGCGGCGCCGGGGGACAACAGTGCTCCTACGAGCAGTACGTC.

There are a few counts of this clonotype. This chain links TRBV7-7 with TRBJ2-5; D gene unclear. Germline-derived CDR1 and CDR2 are SSHAT and FNYEAQ (reference sequence). The CDR3 is 13 residues long. V was shortened by 0 bases and J by 4 bases, with 6 bases between the two germline ends. The CDR3 is CASSLARRETQYF. The CDR3, as DNA: TGTGCCAGCAGCTTAGCTCGGCGAGAGACCCAGTACTTC. Complete variable domain (other parts from reference TRBV7-7 and TRBJ2-5): GAGVSQSPRYKVTKRGQDVTLRCDPISSHATLYWYQQALGQGPEFLTYFNYEAQPDKSGLPSDRFSAERPEGSISTLTIQRTEQRDSAMYRCASSLARRETQYFGPGTRLLVL.

This clonotype was detected a few times. This chain connects TRBV6-5 to TRBJ2-4; possible D gene TRBD1, 6 bases. Germline V lookup: CDR1 MNHEY, CDR2 SVGAGI. The CDR3 is 17 residues long. The V end lost 2 bases, the J end lost 1 base, and 15 bases lay between the germline ends. The CDR3, as DNA: TGTGCCAGCAGTTACGTCGACAGGTCGTGGGCCAAAAACATTCAGTACTTC. As protein: CASSYVDRSWAKNIQYF.

The V call is TRBV28, the J call TRBJ1-1, with D tentatively TRBD1 (6 bases). Trimming removed 4 bases from V and 2 bases from J, with 17 bases in between. The germline V gene encodes CDR1 MDHEN and CDR2 SYDVKM. CDR3 length: 16 amino acids. The CDR3 DNA reads as TGTGCCAGCAGTTCCTACCCGGGACATCGTAACACTGAAGCTTTCTTT. It codes for CASSSYPGHRNTEAFF.

This clonotype occurred many times. CDR3 sequence reads: CASSTLTGRRDTEAFF. Written as DNA, the CDR3 is TGTGCCAGCAGCACACTGACAGGGAGGAGGGACACTGAAGCTTTCTTT. The chain employs TRBV12-3 or TRBV12-4 and TRBJ1-1, with TRBD1 matching 7 bases. J was trimmed by 3 bases and V by 6 bases; bases with no gene match: 13. The CDR3 has 16 residues.

The V call is TRBV12-3 or TRBV12-4, the J call TRBJ2-7, with D possibly TRBD2 on 5 matching bases. The CDR3 totals 14 residues. Trimming removed 1 base at V and 3 bases at J, with 10 bases between. The CDR3 reads CASSLGTRLYEQYF. CDR3 DNA sequence: TGTGCCAGCAGTTTAGGGACTCGTCTCTACGAGCAGTACTTC.

This clonotype came up a few times. The chain is built from TRBV28 and TRBJ2-2, with D perhaps matching TRBD1 (5 bases). Germline V CDR1 and CDR2: MDHEN, SYDVKM. Between the trimmed V and J ends, which lost 6 bases and 6 bases, there was a span of 8 bases. The CDR3 consists of 12 residues. DNA for the CDR3: TGTGCCAGCAGACTACAGGCCGGGGAGCTGTTTTTT. Translating gives CASRLQAGELFF.

This chain links TRBV6-1 with TRBJ2-1; TRBD2 aligns across 9 bases. The germline gives CDR1 MNHNS, CDR2 SASEGT. This CDR3 has 16 amino acids. Trimming removed 3 bases from V and 3 bases from J; junction bases left unmatched: 6. The CDR3, as DNA: TGTGCCAGCAGTGAGGGATGGACTAGCGTCTACAATGAGCAGTTCTTC. Translated, it gives CASSEGWTSVYNEQFF.

The chain is built from TRBV13 and TRBJ2-1; 12 nucleotides align to TRBD2. CDR3 length equals 20 residues. V was pared by 0 bases and J by 0 bases, with 9 bases of the junction left unmatched. Germline V gene data show CDR1 as PRHDT and CDR2 as FYEKMQ (reference sequence). The CDR3 loop is CASSLGGPGLAGSSYNEQFF. In DNA form, the CDR3 reads TGTGCCAGCAGCTTAGGGGGACCGGGACTAGCGGGCAGCTCCTACAATGAGCAGTTCTTC.

In its sample, this clonotype was seen a few times. The chain employs TRBV5-6 and TRBJ2-1; D not certain. V lost 0 bases to trimming and J lost 2 bases, with 12 bases between them. The CDR3 is made up of 16 amino acids. Per the germline V gene, CDR1 is SGHDT and CDR2 is YYEEEE. CDR3 loop: CASSLEVRATYNEQFF. The CDR3 region has the DNA TGTGCCAGCAGCTTGGAAGTCCGGGCCACCTACAATGAGCAGTTCTTC.

The chain couples TRBV12-3 or TRBV12-4 to TRBJ2-2; tentative D call: TRBD1 (6 bases). This CDR3 is 16 amino acids long. The ends were cut back, 7 bases at V and 1 base at J, with 16 bases in the middle. The DNA for the CDR3 is TGTGCCAGCACACCAATGGGGGCCGAGAACACCGGGGAGCTGTTTTTT. It is translated as CASTPMGAENTGELFF.